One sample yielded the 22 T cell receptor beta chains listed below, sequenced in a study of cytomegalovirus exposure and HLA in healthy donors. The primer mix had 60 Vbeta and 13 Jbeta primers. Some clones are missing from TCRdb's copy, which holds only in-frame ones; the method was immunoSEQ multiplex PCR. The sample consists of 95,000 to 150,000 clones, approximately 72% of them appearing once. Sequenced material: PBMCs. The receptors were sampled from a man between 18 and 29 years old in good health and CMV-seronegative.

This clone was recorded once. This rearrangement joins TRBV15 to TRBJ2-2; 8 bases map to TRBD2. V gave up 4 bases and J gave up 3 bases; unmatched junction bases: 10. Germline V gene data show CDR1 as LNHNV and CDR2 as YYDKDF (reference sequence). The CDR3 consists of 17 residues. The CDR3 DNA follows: TGTGCCACCAGCACCCCCGGCGGGGGGCTCTACACCGGGGAGCTGTTTTTT. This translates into CATSTPGGGLYTGELFF.

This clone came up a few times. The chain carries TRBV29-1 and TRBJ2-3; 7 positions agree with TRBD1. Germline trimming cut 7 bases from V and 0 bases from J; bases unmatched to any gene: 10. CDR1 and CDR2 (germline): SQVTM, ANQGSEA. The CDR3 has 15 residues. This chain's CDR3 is CSARDRPSSTDTQYF. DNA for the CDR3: TGCAGCGCTCGGGACAGACCATCTAGCACAGATACGCAGTATTTT.

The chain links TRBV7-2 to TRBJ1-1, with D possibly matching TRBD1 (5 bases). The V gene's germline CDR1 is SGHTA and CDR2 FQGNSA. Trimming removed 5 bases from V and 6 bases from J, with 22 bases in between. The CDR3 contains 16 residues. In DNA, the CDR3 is TGTGCCAGCAGCCAGGCGCAGGGTTGGATTAGGGCTGAAGCTTTCTTT. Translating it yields CASSQAQGWIRAEAFF. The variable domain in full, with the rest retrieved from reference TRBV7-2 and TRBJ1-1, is GAGVSQSPSNKVTEKGKDVELRCDPISGHTALYWYRQSLGQGLEFLIYFQGNSAPDKSGLPSDRFSAERTGGSVSTLTIQRTQQEDSAVYLCASSQAQGWIRAEAFFGQGTRLTVV.

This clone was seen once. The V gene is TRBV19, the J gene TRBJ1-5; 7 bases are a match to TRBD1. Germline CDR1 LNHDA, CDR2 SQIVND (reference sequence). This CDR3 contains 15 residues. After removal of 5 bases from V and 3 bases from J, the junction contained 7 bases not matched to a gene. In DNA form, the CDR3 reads TGTGCCAGTAGTTCAACAGGGGTTATCAATCAGCCCCAGCATTTT. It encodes CASSSTGVINQPQHF.

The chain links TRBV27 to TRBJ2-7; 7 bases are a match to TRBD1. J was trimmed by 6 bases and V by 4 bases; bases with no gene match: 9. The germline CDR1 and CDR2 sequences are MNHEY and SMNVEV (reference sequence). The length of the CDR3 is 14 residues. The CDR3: CASSSLDRAAEQYF. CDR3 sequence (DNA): TGTGCCAGCAGTTCCCTCGACAGGGCCGCCGAGCAGTACTTC.

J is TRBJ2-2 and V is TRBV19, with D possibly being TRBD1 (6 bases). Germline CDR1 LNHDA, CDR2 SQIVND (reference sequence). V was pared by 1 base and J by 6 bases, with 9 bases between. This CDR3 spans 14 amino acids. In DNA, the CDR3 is TGTGCCAGTAGTATAGTGGGGGCCCCCGGGGAGCTGTTTTTT. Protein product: CASSIVGAPGELFF. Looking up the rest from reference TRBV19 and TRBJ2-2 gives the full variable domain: DGGITQSPKYLFRKEGQNVTLSCEQNLNHDAMYWYRQDPGQGLRLIYYSQIVNDFQKGDIAEGYSVSREKKESFPLTVTSAQKNPTAFYLCASSIVGAPGELFFGEGSRLTVL.

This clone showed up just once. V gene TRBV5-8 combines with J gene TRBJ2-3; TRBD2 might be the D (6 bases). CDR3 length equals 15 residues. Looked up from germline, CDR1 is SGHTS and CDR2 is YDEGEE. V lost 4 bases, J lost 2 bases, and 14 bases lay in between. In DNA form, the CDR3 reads TGTGCCAGCAGCAGGGAAGGGAGGCTCACAGATACGCAGTATTTT. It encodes CASSREGRLTDTQYF.

The chain's CDR3 is CASSSWTGNTEAFF. In nucleotides, the CDR3 is TGTGCCAGCAGTTCATGGACAGGAAACACTGAAGCTTTCTTT. V and J are TRBV27 and TRBJ1-1, with TRBD1 matching over 7 bases. The V gene end was trimmed by 4 bases and the J gene end by 2 bases; junction bases not matched to a gene: 4. The CDR3 covers 14 residues. The germline gives CDR1 MNHEY, CDR2 SMNVEV (reference sequence).

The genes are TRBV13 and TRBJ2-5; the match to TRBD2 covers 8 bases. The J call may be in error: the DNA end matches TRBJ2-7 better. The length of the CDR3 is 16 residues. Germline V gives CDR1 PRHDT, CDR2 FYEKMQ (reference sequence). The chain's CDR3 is CASSRPGLGGSYEQYF. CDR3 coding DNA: TGTGCCAGCAGCCGACCGGGACTAGGGGGATCCTACGAGCAGTACTTC.

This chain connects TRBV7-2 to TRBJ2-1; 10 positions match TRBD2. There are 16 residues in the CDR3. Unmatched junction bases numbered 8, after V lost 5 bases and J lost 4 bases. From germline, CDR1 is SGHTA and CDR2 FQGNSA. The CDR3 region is CASSPRSGGGYNEQFF. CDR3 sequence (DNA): TGTGCCAGCAGCCCGCGAAGCGGGGGGGGGTACAATGAGCAGTTCTTC.

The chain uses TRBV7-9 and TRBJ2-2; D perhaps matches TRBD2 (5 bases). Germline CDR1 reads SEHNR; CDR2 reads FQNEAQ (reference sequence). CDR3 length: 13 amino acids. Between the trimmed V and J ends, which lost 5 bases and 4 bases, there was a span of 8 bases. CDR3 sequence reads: CASSAEGTGELFF. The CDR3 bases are TGTGCCAGCAGCGCAGAGGGCACCGGGGAGCTGTTTTTT. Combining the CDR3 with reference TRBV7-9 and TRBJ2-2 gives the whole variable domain DTGVSQNPRHKITKRGQNVTFRCDPISEHNRLYWYRQTLGQGPEFLTYFQNEAQLEKSRLLSDRFSAERPKGSFSTLEIQRTEQGDSAMYLCASSAEGTGELFFGEGSRLTVL.

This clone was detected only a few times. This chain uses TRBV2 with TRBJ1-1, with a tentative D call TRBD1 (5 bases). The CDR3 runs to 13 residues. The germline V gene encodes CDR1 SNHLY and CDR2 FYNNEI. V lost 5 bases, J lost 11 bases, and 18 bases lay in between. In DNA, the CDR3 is TGTGCCAGCAGTACCTCGTGGGGGACTCAGGCTTTCTTT. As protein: CASSTSWGTQAFF.

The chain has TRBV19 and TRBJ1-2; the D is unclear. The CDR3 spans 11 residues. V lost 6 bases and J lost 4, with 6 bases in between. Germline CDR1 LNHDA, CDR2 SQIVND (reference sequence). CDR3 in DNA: TGTGCCAGTAGCCGGGTCTATGGCTACACCTTC. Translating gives CASSRVYGYTF.

The CDR3 region has the DNA TGTGCCAGCAGTGCGGGGAGCTGGGGGAGCTACGAGCAGTACTTC. Amino acid sequence: CASSAGSWGSYEQYF. The rearrangement links TRBV28 to TRBJ2-7, with a possible D match to TRBD2 (6 bases). This CDR3 is 15 amino acids long. The germline V and J ends were trimmed by 5 bases and 3 bases, with 17 bases remaining between them. Germline V lookup: CDR1 MDHEN, CDR2 SYDVKM.

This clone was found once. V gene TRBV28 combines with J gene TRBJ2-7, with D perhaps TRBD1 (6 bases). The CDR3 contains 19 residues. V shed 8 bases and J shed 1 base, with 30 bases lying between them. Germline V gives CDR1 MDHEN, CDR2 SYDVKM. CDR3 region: CASSAACSFGGVCSYEQYF. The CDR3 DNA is TGTGCCAGCTCGGCGGCCTGTAGTTTTGGGGGCGTATGTTCCTACGAGCAGTACTTC.

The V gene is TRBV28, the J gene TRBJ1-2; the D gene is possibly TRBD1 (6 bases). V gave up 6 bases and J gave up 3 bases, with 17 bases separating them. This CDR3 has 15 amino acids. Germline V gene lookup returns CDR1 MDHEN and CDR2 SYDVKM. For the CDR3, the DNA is TGTGCCAGCAGCTGGGGGGCGGGGGACCACTATGGCTACACCTTC. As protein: CASSWGAGDHYGYTF.

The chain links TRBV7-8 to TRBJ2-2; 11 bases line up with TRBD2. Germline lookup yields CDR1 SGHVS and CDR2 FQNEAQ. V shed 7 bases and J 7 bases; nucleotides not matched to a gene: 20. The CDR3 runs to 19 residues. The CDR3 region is CASTSPRSSSGGSVGELFF. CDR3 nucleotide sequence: TGTGCCAGCACCTCCCCCCGCTCTTCTAGCGGGGGGTCTGTCGGGGAGCTGTTTTTT.

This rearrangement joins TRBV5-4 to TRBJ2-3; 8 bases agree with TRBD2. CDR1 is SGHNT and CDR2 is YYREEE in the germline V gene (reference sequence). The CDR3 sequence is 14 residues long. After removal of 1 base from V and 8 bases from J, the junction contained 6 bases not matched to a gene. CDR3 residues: CASSLSGGSPTQYF. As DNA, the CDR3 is TGTGCCAGCAGCTTGTCGGGAGGGTCCCCTACGCAGTATTTT.

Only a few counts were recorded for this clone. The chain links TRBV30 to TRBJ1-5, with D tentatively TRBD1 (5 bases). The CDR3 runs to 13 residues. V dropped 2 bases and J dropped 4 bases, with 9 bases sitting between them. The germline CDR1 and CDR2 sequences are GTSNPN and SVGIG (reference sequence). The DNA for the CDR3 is TGTGCCTGGAGTCCAGGGCTTAATCAGCCCCAGCATTTT. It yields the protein CAWSPGLNQPQHF.

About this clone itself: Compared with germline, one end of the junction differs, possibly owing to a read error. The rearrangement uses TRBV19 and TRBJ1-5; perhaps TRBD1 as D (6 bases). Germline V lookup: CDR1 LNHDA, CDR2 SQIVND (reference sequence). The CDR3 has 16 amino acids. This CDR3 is CARSITGQTGSQPQHF. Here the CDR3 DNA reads TGTGCCCGTAGTATTACCGGACAGACAGGTTCTCAGCCCCAGCATTTT.

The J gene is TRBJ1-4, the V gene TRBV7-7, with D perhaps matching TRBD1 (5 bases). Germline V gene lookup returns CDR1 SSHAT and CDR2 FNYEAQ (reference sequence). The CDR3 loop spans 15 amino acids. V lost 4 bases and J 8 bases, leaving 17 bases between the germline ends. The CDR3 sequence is CASSSTEGFYEKLFF. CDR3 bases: TGTGCCAGCAGCTCCACGGAGGGGTTCTACGAAAAACTGTTTTTT. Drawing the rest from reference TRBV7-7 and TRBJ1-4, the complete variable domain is GAGVSQSPRYKVTKRGQDVTLRCDPISSHATLYWYQQALGQGPEFLTYFNYEAQPDKSGLPSDRFSAERPEGSISTLTIQRTEQRDSAMYRCASSSTEGFYEKLFFGSGTQLSVL.

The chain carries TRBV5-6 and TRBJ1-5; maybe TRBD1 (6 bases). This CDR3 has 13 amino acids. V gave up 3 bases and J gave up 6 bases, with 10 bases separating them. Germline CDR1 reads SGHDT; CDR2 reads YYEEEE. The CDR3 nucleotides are TGTGCCAGCAGCTCAGGGGCCCTTCAGCCCCAGCATTTT. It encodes CASSSGALQPQHF.